This T cell receptor beta chain is from a study of PD-1 blockade in classical Hodgkin lymphoma. The study, taken as a whole, reports: Complete responders had baseline diversity similar to newly diagnosed patients. Those starting nivolumab under 1 year post-ASCT were excluded. TCR diversity at baseline was reported to be reduced in newly diagnosed patients relative to healthy donors.

Measured with immunoSEQ multiplex PCR; TCRdb has only the in-frame clones, and not every one. The data show around 37,000 clones, 80% to 95% seen once. The CDR3 contains 16 residues. CDR1 is MNHEY and CDR2 is SMNVEV in the germline V gene (reference sequence). V gave up 5 bases and J gave up 5 bases, with 19 bases separating them. Note on this clone: The target antigen is unknown.

Regarding time point: cycle 4 day 1 (C4D1), after five to seven weeks of nivolumab. Each patient's relapse followed autologous stem cell transplantation, and brentuximab vedotin exposure varied. Thawed PBMCs were the source of CD4+ T cells, purified by magnetic negative selection. Best responses included complete response and partial response; otherwise, the best response was progressive disease. This specimen was CD4+ T cells from blood, taken before the fourth cycle of nivolumab. The receptor's source is a human donor with classical Hodgkin lymphoma. The chain joins TRBV27 to TRBJ2-1; D is possibly TRBD2 (6 bases). The CDR3 sequence is CASSTPYLGGHNEQFF. The CDR3 DNA follows: TGTGCCAGCAGTACCCCTTACCTCGGAGGGCACAATGAGCAGTTCTTC.